This TCR beta chain was sequenced for a study of control samples from healthy donors and cancer patients (dated by TCRdb to about 2020). Library method: the immunoSEQ multiplex PCR assay. TCRdb limited this immuneACCESS table to in-frame rearrangements with V and J called. A share of clones is missing; checked studies link under half to unresolved V genes, and the rest is unexplained. Within this sample are tens of thousands of clones, with more than 85% of them counted one time only. About 4.2% of the sample is in the top ten clones. This clone has a single count. The clone's antigen remains unknown. No much larger clone is present one base from it, and per-base qualities are unavailable. V and J lose 3 bases and 9 bases, and a span of 13 bases separates them. The CDR3 contains 13 residues, cysteine and phenylalanine counted. Only the CDR3 region is kept as DNA, spanning 39 bases read in frame from base 1. The germline V gene (reference sequence) specifies SGHKS as CDR1 and YYEKEE as CDR2.

Sample: blood. This receptor was taken from a woman between 45 and 60 years old in good health. The chain links TRBV5-5 with TRBJ2-1; the D gene assignment is perhaps TRBD1 or TRBD2, with each matching 5 bases. Here the CDR3 is given as CASSSGSVGEQFF. The DNA reads TGTGCCAGCAGCTCAGGGAGCGTGGGTGAGCAGTTCTTC.